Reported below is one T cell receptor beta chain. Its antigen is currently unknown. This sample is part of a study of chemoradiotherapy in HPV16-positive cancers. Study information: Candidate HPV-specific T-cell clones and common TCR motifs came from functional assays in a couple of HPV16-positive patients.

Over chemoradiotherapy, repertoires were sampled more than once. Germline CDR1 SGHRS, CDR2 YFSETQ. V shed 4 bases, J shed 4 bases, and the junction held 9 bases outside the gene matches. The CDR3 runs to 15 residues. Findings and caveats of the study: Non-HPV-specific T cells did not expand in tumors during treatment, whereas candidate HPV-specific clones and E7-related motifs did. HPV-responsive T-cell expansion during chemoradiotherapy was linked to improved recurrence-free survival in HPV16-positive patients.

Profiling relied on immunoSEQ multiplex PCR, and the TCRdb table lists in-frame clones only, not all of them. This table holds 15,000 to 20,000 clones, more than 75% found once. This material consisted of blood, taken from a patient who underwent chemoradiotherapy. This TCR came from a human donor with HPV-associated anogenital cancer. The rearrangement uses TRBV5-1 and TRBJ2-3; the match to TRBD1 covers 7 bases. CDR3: CASSRLGQLADTQYF. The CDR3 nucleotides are TGCGCCAGCAGCCGACTGGGACAGCTTGCAGATACGCAGTATTTT.